This T cell receptor beta chain was recorded in a study of T cell changes during pregnancy in multiple sclerosis. The length of the CDR3 is 13 residues. Germline CDR1 reads SGHNT; CDR2 reads YYREEE (reference sequence). Trimming left V 9 bases short and J 0 bases short, with 11 bases between. Using immunoSEQ multiplex PCR, the repertoire was profiled, and TCRdb retains in-frame clones only, with some absent. Of tens of thousands of clones listed, around 93% are singletons. The chain carries TRBV5-4 and TRBJ2-3; a weak D match, TRBD1 (5 bases). Sequencing was performed on peripheral blood, taken in the third trimester of pregnancy. The clonotype originates from a female donor in good health, enrolled as a control in a pregnancy study. CDR3 sequence (DNA): TGTGCCACCTTAGGGGCTAGCACAGATACGCAGTATTTT. It encodes CATLGASTDTQYF.